This T cell receptor (beta chain) originates from a study of tumor and adjacent non-tumor tissue in lung cancer (dated 2018 in TCRdb). The study in broad terms: The cohort included eleven to twelve adenocarcinoma, a couple of squamous cell carcinoma and 1 small cell lung cancer patients. The approximately 15 enrolled patients, of whom 10 were men and 5 were women, were aged 31 to 76 years and were diagnosed with TNM stage I to III disease. Sequencing generated a total of some 130 million productive TCRbeta reads, averaging roughly 3.9 million reads per sample. Bulk TCRbeta repertoires were compared between lung tumor tissue and matched distant non-tumor lung tissue obtained from approximately 16 lung cancer patients. Some 30 paired specimens, one tumor and one normal lung sample per patient, were profiled by TCRbeta CDR3 sequencing.

Library preparation used multiplex PCR. The instrument was an Illumina HiSeq 2500. TCRbeta libraries were built by three rounds of nested PCR using primers (Table S4), following protocols modified from ARM-PCR. PCR products of 200-500 bp were gel-excised and purified with the QIAquick gel extraction kit before sequencing. Processing in the source paper ran as follows. Trimmomatic was used to clean the reads, FLASH merged the cleaned reads into complete CDR3 sequences, and MiTCR assigned the sequences to V(D)J germline segments. Clonal diversity was calculated as the inverse Simpson's index using VDJtools. In-frame sequences lacking a premature stop codon were counted as productive reads. Using fastp trimming at Q25 and MiXCR clonotype assembly, TCRdb reanalyzed the public sequencing data and kept in-frame beta chains. Rows merge per CDR3 protein into single entries with the most common DNA and genes. TCRdb's processing, not the authors', yielded these V and J calls. The sample includes 65,000 to 90,000 distinct CDR3 sequences, with nearly 70% observed a single time. The top ten clonotypes cover over 10% of the sample.

Turning to this clonotype: The antigen this receptor binds is unknown. As the CDR3 is not closed by the conserved phenylalanine or tryptophan, this likely results from a read error.

RNA was isolated from bulk unsorted tissue, and RNA quality was assessed with a NanoDrop ND-1000 and an Agilent 2100. Donors were newly diagnosed lung cancer patients admitted for thoracic surgery in China between August and November 2014, without prior chemotherapy. Patients who had received previous radiotherapy or chemotherapy, or who had another concurrent cancer, were excluded from the study. Surgical tissue pieces of about 1-2.3 cm3 were preserved in RNAlater solution and were kept at -80 degrees C until use. Study-level results and caveats: The cohort had only about 16 patients, and the authors noted that larger samples and more detailed clinical data are needed. Neither the sequencing platform nor unique molecular identifiers are named or mentioned anywhere in the methods. TCR diversity was significantly higher in younger patients, and greater tumor TCR diversity was associated with shorter overall survival and shorter disease-free survival. Tumor tissue showed significantly higher TCR diversity (inverse Simpson) than normal lung tissue, at around 460 vs 160 (P = 0.0075, Mann-Whitney U test). Peripheral blood was not sequenced, so blood TCRbeta repertoires in these lung cancer patients were not examined. In normal lung, the top 100 clones accounted for a significantly larger cumulative share of the repertoire than in tumor tissue.

Inclusive of both ends, the CDR3 amounts to 16 amino acids. Of all the DNA, just the CDR3 is kept, 48 bases in frame from base 1. The V end gives up 4 bases and the J end 4 bases, leaving 13 bases in the junction not matched to a gene. As encoded in the germline V gene, CDR1 is SQVTM while CDR2 is ANQGSEA. Specimen: lung tumor tissue. The rearrangement combines TRBV29-1 with TRBJ2-3, and 8 bases in between align with TRBD1. The TCR originated in a woman aged 70-85 years with non-small cell lung cancer. The sequenced DNA: TGCAGCGTTGGAGACACCGGGACAGGCCGCCCAGATACGCAGTATCTT. Translated, it reads CSVGDTGTGRPDTQYL.